This is a list of T cell receptor beta chains from one sample in a study of blood T cells in healthy people across ages. TCRdb recomputed calls from the 5' RACE reads with MiXCR, one row per CDR3 protein. The sample records some 1,000,000 distinct CDR3 sequences, under 30% being singletons. This same sample was also part of a study on T cells of mothers and their children.

The specimen sequenced was blood. The receptors come from a girl aged 2 to 9 in good health. Both conserved end residues are part of each CDR3. The D gene is left open where the match is weak.

d_gene	j_gene	v_gene	CDR3aa
.	TRBJ1-2	TRBV15	CATSREGYGYTF
TRBD2	TRBJ2-1	TRBV29-1	CSVEGRASGGYNEQFF
.	TRBJ2-5	TRBV29-1	CSVLQGSQETQYF
TRBD2	TRBJ2-5	TRBV6-5	CASSGGQTQYF
.	TRBJ2-7	TRBV12-3/TRBV12-4	CASSPIEIYEQYF
.	TRBJ2-6	TRBV25-1	CASSIAGTANVLTF
TRBD2	TRBJ2-1	TRBV12-3/TRBV12-4	CASDRRTSVYYNEQFF
.	TRBJ1-4	TRBV7-2	CASSLETGRKLFF
TRBD1	.	TRBV4-1	CASSHSLSTGFDEQYF
.	TRBJ2-5	TRBV29-1	CSVEKSRGNPETQYF
TRBD2	TRBJ2-3	TRBV4-3	CASSQDGLAGTDTQYF